These T cell receptor beta chains were read from a single sample in a study of T-cell memory formation after mild COVID-19. TCRdb re-called the 5' RACE reads through MiXCR, storing one row per CDR3 protein. This repertoire shows around 510,000 distinct CDR3 sequences, roughly 20% found once; its top ten account for 8.4%. The specimen sequenced was PBMCs or a T cell subset sorted from them (not recorded which). Source of these receptors: an adult woman who had mild COVID-19 (a few samples of this study predate the infection). Cell type and time point are not known. The CDR3 runs from the conserved cysteine through the conserved F or W. Each record gives: V gene, J gene, D gene, clone size, CDR3 protein, CDR3 DNA. A D gene is named only where the DNA matches it firmly. Expanded clones are given a class, and other clones once, few, many or no size at all.

TRBV5-6	TRBJ2-5	NA	NA	CASTPGHSQETQYF	TGTGCCAGCACTCCGGGGCATTCGCAAGAGACCCAGTACTTC
TRBV19	TRBJ2-5	NA	many	CASSLGSSAGTVETQYF	TGTGCCAGTAGTTTGGGTTCTAGCGCGGGCACGGTAGAGACCCAGTACTTC
TRBV7-9	TRBJ1-6	NA	many	CASSLNSPLHF	TGTGCCAGCAGCTTGAATTCACCCCTCCACTTT
TRBV30	TRBJ2-7	TRBD2	NA	CATAGTSGSYEQYF	TGTGCCACCGCCGGGACTAGCGGGAGTTACGAGCAGTACTTC
TRBV27	TRBJ2-2	TRBD1	few	CASSLLDRLNTGELFF	TGTGCCAGCAGTTTATTGGACAGGTTGAACACCGGGGAGCTGTTTTTT
TRBV6-5	TRBJ2-1	NA	few	CASRKDRTGNNEQFF	TGTGCCAGCAGAAAAGACAGAACAGGAAACAATGAGCAGTTCTTC
TRBV19	TRBJ2-2	NA	few	CASSIRHLNPGELFF	TGTGCCAGTAGTATTCGCCACCTTAATCCCGGGGAGCTGTTTTTT
TRBV20-1	TRBJ2-3	NA	NA	CSARGWLEETDTQYF	TGCAGTGCTAGGGGTTGGCTTGAAGAGACGGATACGCAGTATTTT
TRBV7-2	TRBJ2-7	TRBD2	few	CASTKQPSGYEQYF	TGTGCCAGCACCAAACAACCTAGCGGCTACGAGCAGTACTTC
TRBV4-1	TRBJ1-3	TRBD1	few	CASSQLTGTGNTIYF	TGCGCCAGCAGCCAGCTGACAGGGACGGGAAACACCATATATTTT
TRBV5-6	TRBJ2-7	TRBD2	NA	CASSLAWSSGGDYEQYF	TGTGCCAGCAGCTTGGCCTGGAGTAGCGGGGGGGACTACGAGCAGTACTTC
TRBV20-1	TRBJ2-3	TRBD2	NA	CSATLAGGRPDTQYF	TGCAGTGCTACCCTAGCGGGGGGAAGACCAGATACGCAGTATTTT
TRBV10-3	TRBJ2-7	TRBD2	NA	CAISVERGGSREQYF	TGTGCCATCAGTGTCGAGCGGGGGGGCTCTCGGGAGCAGTACTTC
TRBV3-1	TRBJ1-1	TRBD1	NA	CASSQDTRQGMNTEAFF	TGTGCCAGCAGCCAAGATACGAGACAGGGCATGAACACTGAAGCTTTCTTT
TRBV24-1	TRBJ2-1	NA	few	CATSASRGGDYNEQFF	TGTGCCACCAGTGCCTCTAGGGGGGGCGATTACAATGAGCAGTTCTTC
TRBV12-3/TRBV12-4	TRBJ1-5	TRBD1	many	CASRIGTDNQPQHF	TGTGCCAGCAGGATAGGGACAGACAATCAGCCCCAGCATTTT
TRBV20-1	TRBJ2-2	NA	NA	CSAGRSNTGELFF	TGCAGTGCCGGCAGATCGAACACCGGGGAGCTGTTTTTT
TRBV2	TRBJ2-7	NA	NA	CATQPEAVPYEQYF	TGTGCCACCCAACCGGAAGCCGTCCCCTACGAGCAGTACTTC
TRBV5-1	TRBJ2-3	TRBD2	few	CASSLGQRDPDTQYF	TGCGCCAGCAGCTTGGGGCAGCGGGATCCAGATACGCAGTATTTT
TRBV3-1	TRBJ2-3	NA	once	CASTRTLREPDTQYF	TGTGCCAGCACCAGGACCCTCCGTGAGCCAGATACGCAGTATTTT
TRBV7-8	TRBJ2-7	NA	NA	CASSLTGLVFYEQYF	TGTGCCAGCAGCTTGACAGGCCTGGTATTCTACGAGCAGTACTTC
TRBV7-9	TRBJ2-3	TRBD1	few	CASSLGGWTGGASTDTQYF	TGTGCCAGCAGCTTAGGAGGGTGGACAGGGGGTGCATCCACAGATACGCAGTATTTT
TRBV7-9	TRBJ1-4	TRBD1	few	CASSEQGRREKLFF	TGTGCCAGCAGCGAACAGGGGAGACGTGAAAAACTGTTTTTT
TRBV12-3/TRBV12-4	TRBJ2-1	TRBD2	NA	CASRPGLAVSSYNEQFF	TGTGCCAGCAGACCCGGACTAGCGGTAAGCTCCTACAATGAGCAGTTCTTC
TRBV10-3	TRBJ2-7	TRBD2	NA	CATLAGGGYEQYF	TGTGCCACACTAGCGGGAGGCGGCTACGAGCAGTACTTC
TRBV18	TRBJ1-2	TRBD1	few	CASSLLDRGQSGGYTF	TGTGCCAGCTCACTTCTGGACAGGGGGCAATCTGGTGGCTACACCTTC
TRBV4-2	TRBJ1-1	NA	NA	CASSQGNGPVTEAFF	TGTGCCAGCAGCCAAGGGAATGGACCGGTCACTGAAGCTTTCTTT
TRBV27	TRBJ2-7	TRBD2	NA	CASSSASLAGVQSPTYEQYF	TGTGCCAGCAGTTCTGCCTCACTAGCGGGGGTACAAAGCCCAACCTACGAGCAGTACTTC
TRBV11-2	TRBJ2-2	NA	few	CASSLVQGGPGELFF	TGTGCCAGCAGCTTAGTTCAGGGAGGCCCCGGGGAGCTGTTTTTT
TRBV30	TRBJ2-7	NA	few	CAWINTGHSYEQYF	TGTGCCTGGATAAACACGGGACACTCCTACGAGCAGTACTTC
TRBV20-1	TRBJ2-2	TRBD1	few	CSARDEWEETGIFGELFF	TGCAGTGCTAGAGATGAATGGGAAGAGACAGGGATATTCGGGGAGCTGTTTTTT
TRBV6-2/TRBV6-3	TRBJ2-2	NA	NA	CASSRRLQTGELFF	TGTGCCAGCAGTAGGAGACTTCAAACCGGGGAGCTGTTTTTT
TRBV18	TRBJ1-5	TRBD1	few	CASSYMGGAGGQPQHF	TGTGCCAGCTCTTATATGGGGGGCGCAGGGGGCCAGCCCCAGCATTTT
TRBV12-5	TRBJ2-3	NA	few	CASGLVTDTQYF	TGTGCTAGTGGTTTGGTAACAGATACGCAGTATTTT
TRBV29-1	TRBJ2-1	NA	NA	CSVVVYEQFF	TGCAGCGTTGTTGTCTATGAGCAGTTCTTC
TRBV20-1	TRBJ2-1	TRBD2	few	CSTTSGRSYNEQFF	TGCAGTACAACTAGCGGCCGCTCCTACAATGAGCAGTTCTTC
TRBV27	TRBJ1-4	NA	NA	CASRPGTYEKLFF	TGTGCCAGCCGACCTGGGACCTATGAAAAACTGTTTTTT
TRBV5-1	TRBJ2-1	NA	NA	CASSLRAGVNEQFF	TGCGCCAGCAGTTTACGGGCAGGGGTGAATGAGCAGTTCTTC
TRBV11-2	TRBJ2-3	NA	few	CASSPPGGFSDTQYF	TGTGCCAGCAGCCCCCCGGGGGGCTTCTCAGATACGCAGTATTTT
TRBV11-1	TRBJ2-3	NA	few	CASSRGRTELSTDTQYF	TGTGCCAGCAGCCGGGGGCGAACAGAGCTTAGCACAGATACGCAGTATTTT
TRBV21-1	TRBJ2-4	NA	NA	CASSNRGLPLPPKYF	TGTGCCAGCAGCAATCGAGGACTCCCCCTCCCCCCTAAATACTTC
TRBV15	TRBJ1-5	NA	few	CATSRGWSLGGNQPQHF	TGTGCCACCAGCAGAGGTTGGAGCTTGGGGGGCAATCAGCCCCAGCATTTT
TRBV6-6	TRBJ2-1	TRBD1	few	CASRAGGSYNEQFF	TGTGCCAGTAGAGCAGGGGGCAGCTACAATGAGCAGTTCTTC
TRBV7-9	TRBJ2-5	NA	NA	CASSSPGPSGVHRTQYF	TGTGCCAGCAGCTCACCCGGGCCTAGTGGGGTTCATCGGACCCAGTACTTC
TRBV7-9	TRBJ1-2	NA	once	CASSLVNTNYGYTF	TGTGCCAGCAGCTTAGTGAACACTAACTATGGCTACACCTTC
TRBV20-1	TRBJ1-2	NA	NA	CSARGVQGRGGYTF	TGCAGTGCTAGGGGAGTACAGGGACGTGGTGGCTACACCTTC